Sequencing of this T cell receptor (beta chain) was carried out in a study of T cells in tuberculosis. Overall study: PBMC were archived before or within 7 days of starting treatment. General study findings and limits: Active tuberculosis alpha repertoires lay closer to GMM-specific TCRs than controls'.

The CDR3 sequence is 16 residues long. The V gene's germline CDR1 is LNHDA and CDR2 SQIVND (reference sequence). With 5 bases clipped from V and 5 bases from J, the junction kept 12 bases outside the gene matches. The table came from immunoSEQ multiplex PCR; TCRdb's copy has only in-frame clones and leaves some out. The sample carries about 35,000 clones, under 95% recorded once. Specified time point: new active TB diagnosis, blood taken before or within 7 days of starting treatment. Positive smear microscopy and/or M. tuberculosis culture confirmed active disease. On average about 100,000 T cells per donor were immunosequenced. Note on this clone: The antigen remains undetermined.

This sequence joins TRBV19 and TRBJ2-1, with 7 bases aligning to TRBD1. This specimen was PBMCs, taken at tuberculosis diagnosis. The sequence came from an adult with tuberculosis. The CDR3 coding sequence is TGTGCCAGTAGTCCCCACCCCAGGGGGTACAACAATGAGCAGTTCTTC. Its protein is CASSPHPRGYNNEQFF.